The following is a T cell receptor (beta chain) sequence with its context. The data originate from a study of blood T cell repertoires in COVID-19. Study background: From the United States, Italy and Spain came samples of acute and convalescent COVID-19. T cells, B-cell-depleted T cells, or PBMCs provided the cDNA or gDNA that served as material.

The authors' processing: Using reference gene primer amplification, nucleated cell counts were estimated. Profiling relied on immunoSEQ multiplex PCR, and the TCRdb table lists in-frame clones only, not all of them. From that table come the V and J calls and clone size; the DNA was used to work out D and trimming. The data contain 150,000 to 250,000 clones, approximately 82% of them seen just once; the ten biggest clones take up approximately 6.9%. This CDR3 comprises 15 residues. CDR1 MNHEY and CDR2 SVGAGI come from the germline V gene. With 0 bases removed from V and 8 bases from J, the gap between germline ends came to 13 bases.

This sequence originates from a human donor with acute or convalescent COVID-19. The donor label of this sample is uncertain. The chain couples TRBV6-5 to TRBJ1-4; D is perhaps TRBD1 (6 bases). The specimen was peripheral blood. CDR3 DNA: TGTGCCAGCAGTTACTCCAGGGGAATGGGAGAAAAACTGTTTTTT. This translates into CASSYSRGMGEKLFF.